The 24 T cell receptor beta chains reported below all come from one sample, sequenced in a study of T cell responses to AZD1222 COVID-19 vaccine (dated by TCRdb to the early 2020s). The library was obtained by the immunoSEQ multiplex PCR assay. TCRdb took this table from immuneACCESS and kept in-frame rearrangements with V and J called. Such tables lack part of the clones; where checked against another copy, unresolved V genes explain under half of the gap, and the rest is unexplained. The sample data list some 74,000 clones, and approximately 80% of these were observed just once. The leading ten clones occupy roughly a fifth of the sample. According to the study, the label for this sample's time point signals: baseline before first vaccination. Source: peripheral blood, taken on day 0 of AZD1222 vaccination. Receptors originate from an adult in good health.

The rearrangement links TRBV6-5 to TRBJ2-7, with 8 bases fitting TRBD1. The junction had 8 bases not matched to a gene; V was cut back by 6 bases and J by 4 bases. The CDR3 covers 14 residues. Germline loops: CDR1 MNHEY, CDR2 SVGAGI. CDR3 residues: CASSPGQGMYEQYF. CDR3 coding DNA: TGTGCCAGCAGCCCCGGACAGGGAATGTACGAGCAGTACTTC.

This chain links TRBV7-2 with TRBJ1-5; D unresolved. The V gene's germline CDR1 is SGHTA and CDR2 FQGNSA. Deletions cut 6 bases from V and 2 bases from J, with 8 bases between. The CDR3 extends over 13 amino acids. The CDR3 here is CASSLFGNQPQHF. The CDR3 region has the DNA TGTGCCAGCAGTTTGTTCGGCAATCAGCCCCAGCATTTT.

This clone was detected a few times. The CDR3 DNA sequence: TGTGCCAGCAGCTTAGGAGCAATCTATGGCTACACCTTC. Amino acid sequence: CASSLGAIYGYTF. The genes are TRBV5-5 and TRBJ1-2; D is uncertain. This CDR3 comprises 13 residues. Trimming took off 2 bases at V and 4 bases at J, with 9 bases between the two ends. Germline V lookup: CDR1 SGHKS, CDR2 YYEKEE (reference sequence).

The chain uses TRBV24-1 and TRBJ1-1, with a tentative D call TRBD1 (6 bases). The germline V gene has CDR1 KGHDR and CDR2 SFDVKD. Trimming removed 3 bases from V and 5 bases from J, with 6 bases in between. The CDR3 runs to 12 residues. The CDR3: CATSDTGTEAFF. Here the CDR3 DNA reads TGTGCCACCAGTGATACAGGGACTGAAGCTTTCTTT.

The CDR3 DNA reads as TGTGCCACCAGTGATCTGGACGAAAATGAGCAGTTCTTC. Protein: CATSDLDENEQFF. The chain is built from TRBV24-1 and TRBJ2-1, with D uncertain. Germline-derived CDR1 and CDR2 are KGHDR and SFDVKD. CDR3 length: 13 amino acids. V lost 3 bases and J lost 7, with 9 bases in between.

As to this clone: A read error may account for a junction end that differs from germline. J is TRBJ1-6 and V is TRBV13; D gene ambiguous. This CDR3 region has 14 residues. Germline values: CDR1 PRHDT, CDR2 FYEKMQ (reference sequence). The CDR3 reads CASSLRTGNSPLHF. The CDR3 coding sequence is TGTGCCAGCAGCTTAAGGACGGGCAATTCACCCCTCCATTTT. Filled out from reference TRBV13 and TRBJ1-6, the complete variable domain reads AAGVIQSPRHLIKEKRETATLKCYPIPRHDTVYWYQQGPGQDPQFLISFYEKMQSDKGSIPDRFSAQQFSDYHSELNMSSLELGDSALYFCASSLRTGNSPLHFGNGTRLTVT.

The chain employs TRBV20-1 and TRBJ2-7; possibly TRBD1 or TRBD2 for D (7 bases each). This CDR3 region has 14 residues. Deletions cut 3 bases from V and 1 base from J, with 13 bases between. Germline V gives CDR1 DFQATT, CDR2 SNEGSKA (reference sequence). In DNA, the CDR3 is TGCAGTGCTAGTTCAGGGGGGGCATCCTACGAGCAGTACTTC. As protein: CSASSGGASYEQYF.

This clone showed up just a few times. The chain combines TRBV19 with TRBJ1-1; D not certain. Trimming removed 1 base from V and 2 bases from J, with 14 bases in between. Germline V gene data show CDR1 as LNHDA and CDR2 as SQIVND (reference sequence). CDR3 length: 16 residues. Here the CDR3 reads CASSIGARGPNTEAFF. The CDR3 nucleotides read TGTGCCAGTAGTATAGGGGCCAGAGGGCCTAACACTGAAGCTTTCTTT.

The CDR3 loop reads CASSLRHLMNTEAFF. In nucleotides, the CDR3 is TGTGCCAGCAGCCTTCGTCACCTCATGAACACTGAAGCTTTCTTT. The chain carries TRBV28 and TRBJ1-1; D remains ambiguous. The CDR3 has 15 residues. Germline CDR1 is MDHEN and CDR2 is SYDVKM. V dropped 6 bases and J dropped 0 bases, with 14 bases sitting between them.

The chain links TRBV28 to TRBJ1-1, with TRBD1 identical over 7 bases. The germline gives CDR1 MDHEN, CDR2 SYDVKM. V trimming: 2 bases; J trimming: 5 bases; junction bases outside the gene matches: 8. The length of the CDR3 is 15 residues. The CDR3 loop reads CASSLHTGVGTEAFF. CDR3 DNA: TGTGCCAGCAGTTTACATACAGGGGTGGGAACTGAAGCTTTCTTT. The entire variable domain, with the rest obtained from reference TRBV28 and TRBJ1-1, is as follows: DVKVTQSSRYLVKRTGEKVFLECVQDMDHENMFWYRQDPGLGLRLIYFSYDVKMKEKGDIPEGYSVSREKKERFSLILESASTNQTSMYLCASSLHTGVGTEAFFGQGTRLTVV.

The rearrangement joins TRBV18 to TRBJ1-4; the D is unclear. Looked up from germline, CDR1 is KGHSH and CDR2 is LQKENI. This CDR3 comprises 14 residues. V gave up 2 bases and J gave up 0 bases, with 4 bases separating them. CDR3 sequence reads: CASSPKTTNEKLFF. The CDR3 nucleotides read TGTGCCAGCTCACCAAAAACAACTAATGAAAAACTGTTTTTT.

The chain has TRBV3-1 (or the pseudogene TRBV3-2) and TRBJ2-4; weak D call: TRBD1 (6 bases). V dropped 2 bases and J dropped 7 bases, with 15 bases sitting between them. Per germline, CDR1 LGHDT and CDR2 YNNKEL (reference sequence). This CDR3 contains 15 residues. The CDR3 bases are TGTGCCAGCAGCCAATCGACAGGCCCGCAGAACATTCAGTACTTC. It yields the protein CASSQSTGPQNIQYF.

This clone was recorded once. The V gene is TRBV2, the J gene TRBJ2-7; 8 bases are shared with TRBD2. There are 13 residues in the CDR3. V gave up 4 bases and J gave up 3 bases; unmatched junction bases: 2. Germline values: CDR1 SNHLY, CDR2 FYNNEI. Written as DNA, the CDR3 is TGTGCCAGCAGTGCAGCGGGGGTCTACGAGCAGTACTTC. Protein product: CASSAAGVYEQYF.

DNA of the CDR3: TGTGCCAGCGTGGGCCGGGGGCGAGGGGAGGAAAAACTGTTTTTT. Its translation: CASVGRGRGEEKLFF. The chain carries TRBV6-5 and TRBJ1-4; tentatively, D is TRBD1 (6 bases). V was clipped by 8 bases and J by 8 bases, with 21 bases between them. This CDR3 comprises 15 residues. Germline assignment: CDR1 MNHEY and CDR2 SVGAGI.

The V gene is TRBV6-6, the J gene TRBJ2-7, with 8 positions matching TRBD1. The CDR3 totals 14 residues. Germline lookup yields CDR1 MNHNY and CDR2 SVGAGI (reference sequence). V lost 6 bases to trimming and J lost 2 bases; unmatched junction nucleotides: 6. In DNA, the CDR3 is TGTGCCAGCAGGCCGGGACAGGCCCCCTACGAGCAGTACTTC. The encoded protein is CASRPGQAPYEQYF.

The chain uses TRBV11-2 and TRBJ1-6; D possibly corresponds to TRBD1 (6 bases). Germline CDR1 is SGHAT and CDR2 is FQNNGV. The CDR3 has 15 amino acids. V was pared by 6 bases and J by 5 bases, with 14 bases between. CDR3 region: CASSAAGADNSPLHF. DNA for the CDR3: TGTGCCAGCAGTGCTGCAGGGGCGGATAATTCACCCCTCCACTTT.

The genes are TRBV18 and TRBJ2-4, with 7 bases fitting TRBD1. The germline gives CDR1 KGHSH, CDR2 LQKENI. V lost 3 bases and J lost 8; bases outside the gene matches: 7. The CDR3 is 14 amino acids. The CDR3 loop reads CASSPSGQADIQYF. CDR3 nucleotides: TGTGCCAGCTCACCCTCAGGACAGGCGGACATTCAGTACTTC.

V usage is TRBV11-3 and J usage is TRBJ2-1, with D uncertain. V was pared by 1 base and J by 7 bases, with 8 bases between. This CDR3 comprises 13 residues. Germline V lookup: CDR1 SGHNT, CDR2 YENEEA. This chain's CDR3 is CASSLAPANEQFF. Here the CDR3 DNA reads TGTGCCAGCAGCTTAGCGCCAGCGAATGAGCAGTTCTTC.

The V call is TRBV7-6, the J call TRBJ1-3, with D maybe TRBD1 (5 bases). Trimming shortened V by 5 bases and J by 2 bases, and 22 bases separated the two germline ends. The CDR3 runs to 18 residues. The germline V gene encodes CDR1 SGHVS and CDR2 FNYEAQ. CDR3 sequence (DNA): TGTGCCAGCAGCCTCCTTGGGACGGGCCCTTCCCCTGGAAACACCATATATTTT. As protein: CASSLLGTGPSPGNTIYF.

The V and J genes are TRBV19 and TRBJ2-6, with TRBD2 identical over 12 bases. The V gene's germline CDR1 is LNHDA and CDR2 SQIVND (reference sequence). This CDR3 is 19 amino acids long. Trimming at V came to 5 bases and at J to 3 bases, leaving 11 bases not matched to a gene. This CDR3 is CASSPSGLAGGFGANVLTF. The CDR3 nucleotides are TGTGCCAGTAGTCCCTCGGGGCTAGCGGGAGGGTTTGGGGCCAACGTCCTGACTTTC.

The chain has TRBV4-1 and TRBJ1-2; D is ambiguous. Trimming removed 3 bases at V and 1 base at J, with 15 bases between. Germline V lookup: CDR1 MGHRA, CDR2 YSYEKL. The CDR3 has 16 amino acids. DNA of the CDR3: TGCGCCAGCAGCCAGACCCCTCGGGCCAGTAACTATGGCTACACCTTC. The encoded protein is CASSQTPRASNYGYTF.

In nucleotides, the CDR3 is TGTGCCAGCAGCCCCGGGACACCCACTGAAGCTTTCTTT. Amino acids: CASSPGTPTEAFF. This chain joins TRBV7-2 and TRBJ1-1; D perhaps matches TRBD1 (6 bases). The CDR3 contains 13 residues. Germline V gene sequence: CDR1 SGHTA, CDR2 FQGNSA. Trimming pared 5 bases from V and 4 bases from J, leaving 11 bases between.

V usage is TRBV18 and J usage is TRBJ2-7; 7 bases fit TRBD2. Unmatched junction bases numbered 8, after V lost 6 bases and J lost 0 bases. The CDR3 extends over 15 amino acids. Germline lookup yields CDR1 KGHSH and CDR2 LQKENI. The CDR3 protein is CASSPSGVSSYEQYF. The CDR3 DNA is TGTGCCAGCTCCCCCAGCGGGGTTAGCTCCTACGAGCAGTACTTC.

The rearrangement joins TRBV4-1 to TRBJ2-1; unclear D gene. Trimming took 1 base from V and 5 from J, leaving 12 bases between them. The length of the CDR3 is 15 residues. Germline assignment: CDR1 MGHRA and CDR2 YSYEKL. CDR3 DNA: TGCGCCAGCAGCCAAGTCCCTGCAGTCAACAATGAGCAGTTCTTC. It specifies CASSQVPAVNNEQFF.